Listed here are 20 T cell receptor beta chains from one sample, sequenced in a study of blood T cell repertoires in COVID-19. Assay: immunoSEQ multiplex PCR; the TCRdb copy retains only in-frame clones and omits some. The table shows over 150,000 clones, with about 86% occurring only once. Sequencing was carried out using peripheral blood. These receptors were collected from a woman aged 60-70 years with acute or convalescent COVID-19.

The chain has TRBV18 and TRBJ1-3; 7 nucleotides match TRBD1. This CDR3 spans 14 amino acids. Germline values: CDR1 KGHSH, CDR2 LQKENI. The J segment lost 6 bases and the V segment lost 4 bases, leaving 6 bases of the junction unmatched. DNA of the CDR3: TGTGCCAGCTCACGAGACAGGGATGCAAACACCATATATTTT. As protein: CASSRDRDANTIYF.

V and J are TRBV5-1 and TRBJ2-7; possibly TRBD1 for D (5 bases). V lost 2 bases and J lost 4, with 13 bases in between. The CDR3 covers 14 residues. CDR1 is SGHRS, CDR2 YFSETQ, per germline. CDR3 amino acids: CASSFASPGYEQYF. CDR3 bases: TGCGCCAGCAGCTTCGCGTCGCCAGGGTACGAGCAGTACTTC.

The V call is TRBV5-1, the J call TRBJ1-2, with D hard to call. The CDR3 has 13 residues. Germline values: CDR1 SGHRS, CDR2 YFSETQ. V was shortened by 0 bases and J by 6 bases, with 9 bases between the two germline ends. The CDR3 DNA reads TGCGCCAGCAGCTTGGCCGGGTCGAATGGCTACACCTTC. Translated, it gives CASSLAGSNGYTF.

This sequence joins TRBV10-3 and TRBJ2-1; a weak D match, TRBD2 (5 bases). Germline V CDR1 and CDR2: ENHRY, SYGVKD. Trimming took off 9 bases at V and 9 bases at J, with 12 bases between the two ends. The CDR3 sequence is 11 residues long. As DNA, the CDR3 is TGTGCCATACATTCGGGAAGTGAGCAGTTCTTC. Its protein product is CAIHSGSEQFF.

Only one count was recorded for this clone. The chain couples TRBV6-5 to TRBJ1-2; the D gene is possibly TRBD1 (5 bases). The ends were cut back, 4 bases at V and 4 bases at J, with 7 bases in the middle. Germline CDR1 and CDR2: MNHEY and SVGAGI. This CDR3 has 12 residues. CDR3 in amino acids: CASSSGRYGYTF. As DNA, the CDR3 is TGTGCCAGCAGTTCAGGGCGCTATGGCTACACCTTC.

The chain joins TRBV19 to TRBJ2-7; TRBD2 matches 13 bases. This CDR3 region has 16 residues. J gave up 3 bases and V 4 bases, and 6 bases lay outside the gene matches. The germline CDR1 and CDR2 sequences are LNHDA and SQIVND (reference sequence). The CDR3: CASSRTSGGAFYEQYF. The DNA of the CDR3 is TGTGCCAGTAGTAGAACTAGCGGGGGGGCTTTCTACGAGCAGTACTTC.

The rearrangement links TRBV5-4 to TRBJ1-1, with D maybe TRBD1 (6 bases). V lost 4 bases and J lost 0, with 13 bases in between. Germline CDR1 is SGHNT and CDR2 is YYREEE (reference sequence). The CDR3 spans 15 residues. The CDR3 bases are TGTGCCAGCAGCGGGGGGGCTGGGGTGAACACTGAAGCTTTCTTT. This translates into CASSGGAGVNTEAFF.

The V and J genes are TRBV2 and TRBJ2-7; D may be TRBD2 (5 bases). Germline CDR1 SNHLY, CDR2 FYNNEI. The CDR3 length is 13 residues. Trimming left V 4 bases short and J 2 bases short, with 9 bases between. DNA for the CDR3: TGTGCCAGCAGTGTTGAGGGAACCTACGAGCAGTACGTC. This codes for CASSVEGTYEQYV.

This chain joins TRBV5-4 and TRBJ1-5; no clear D gene. The V and J ends lost 3 bases and 5 bases respectively, with 21 bases between them. Germline-derived CDR1 and CDR2 are SGHNT and YYREEE (reference sequence). This CDR3 has 17 residues. The CDR3 nucleotides are TGTGCCAGCAGCTCCCACCTAGTAGGTCTCCGGGATCAGCCCCAGCATTTT. Translating gives CASSSHLVGLRDQPQHF. The whole variable domain, filled in from reference TRBV5-4 and TRBJ1-5, reads ETGVTQSPTHLIKTRGQQVTLRCSSQSGHNTVSWYQQALGQGPQFIFQYYREEENGRGNFPPRFSGLQFPNYSSELNVNALELDDSALYLCASSSHLVGLRDQPQHFGDGTRLSIL.

This chain connects TRBV28 to TRBJ1-2; 9 bases are shared with TRBD1. Germline assignment: CDR1 MDHEN and CDR2 SYDVKM. CDR3 length: 14 residues. V lost 6 bases and J lost 8; bases outside the gene matches: 10. The CDR3 reads CASRKGQGPGGYTF. DNA of the CDR3: TGTGCCAGCAGAAAGGGACAGGGACCTGGGGGCTACACCTTC.

This clone came up once. The chain combines TRBV3-1 (or the pseudogene TRBV3-2) with TRBJ2-2; 8 positions match TRBD2. The CDR3 extends over 16 amino acids. After removal of 0 bases from V and 7 bases from J, the junction contained 7 bases not matched to a gene. CDR1 is LGHDT and CDR2 is YNNKEL in the germline V gene (reference sequence). The chain's CDR3 is CASSQEPGLVIGELFF. The DNA for the CDR3 is TGTGCCAGCAGCCAAGAGCCGGGACTAGTTATCGGGGAGCTGTTTTTT.

This clone showed up just once. The chain recombines TRBV7-2 with TRBJ2-1, with a possible D match to TRBD2 (6 bases). The CDR3 totals 17 residues. Germline V gene data show CDR1 as SGHTA and CDR2 as FQGNSA. V was pared by 5 bases and J by 0 bases, with 17 bases between. The CDR3 region has the DNA TGTGCCAGCAGCACCACCCCGGGGGAAAGCTCCTACAATGAGCAGTTCTTC. Residues: CASSTTPGESSYNEQFF.

This clone was seen a single time. This chain connects TRBV19 to TRBJ1-6; 8 bases map to TRBD1. The V gene's germline CDR1 is LNHDA and CDR2 SQIVND (reference sequence). The V gene end was trimmed by 6 bases and the J gene end by 14 bases; junction bases not matched to a gene: 12. CDR3 size: 14 residues. CDR3 amino acids: CASSPGQARSTLHF. The DNA of the CDR3 is TGTGCCAGTAGCCCGGGACAGGCAAGATCGACCCTCCACTTT.

The gene calls are TRBV28 and TRBJ1-6, with TRBD1 matching 9 bases. J gave up 7 bases and V 1 base, and 8 bases lay outside the gene matches. CDR3 length equals 17 residues. Germline assignment: CDR1 MDHEN and CDR2 SYDVKM. The CDR3 nucleotides read TGTGCCAGCAGTTTATTCCCGGGACAGGGACACAATTCACCCCTCCACTTT. This gives the protein CASSLFPGQGHNSPLHF.

The CDR3 nucleotides are TGTGCCAGCAGCCAAGGGGGGTTCTACAGGGTCGGTCAGCCCCAGCATTTT. It encodes CASSQGGFYRVGQPQHF. This chain connects TRBV3-1 (or the pseudogene TRBV3-2) to TRBJ1-5; the D gene is possibly TRBD1 (6 bases). The CDR3 length is 17 residues. Trimming took 1 base from V and 6 from J, leaving 19 bases between them. Germline V lookup: CDR1 LGHDT, CDR2 YNNKEL (reference sequence).

The chain is built from TRBV7-3 and TRBJ2-2, with 9 nucleotides matching TRBD1. The germline V gene has CDR1 SGHTA and CDR2 FQGTGA. V trimming: 5 bases; J trimming: 5 bases; junction bases outside the gene matches: 6. The CDR3 covers 15 residues. CDR3: CASSRGTGNTGELFF. The CDR3, as DNA: TGTGCCAGCAGCCGAGGGACAGGGAATACCGGGGAGCTGTTTTTT. Full variable domain (missing parts from reference TRBV7-3 and TRBJ2-2): GAGVSQTPSNKVTEKGKYVELRCDPISGHTALYWYRQSLGQGPEFLIYFQGTGAADDSGLPNDRFFAVRPEGSVSTLKIQRTERGDSAVYLCASSRGTGNTGELFFGEGSRLTVL.

The V and J genes are TRBV3-1 (or the pseudogene TRBV3-2) and TRBJ2-2; D perhaps matches TRBD1 (7 bases). Germline-derived CDR1 and CDR2 are LGHDT and YNNKEL (reference sequence). The CDR3 is made up of 16 amino acids. Deletions cut 7 bases from V and 5 bases from J, with 20 bases between. The CDR3 sequence is CASTPQGGVYTGELFF. CDR3 in DNA: TGTGCCAGCACCCCTCAGGGGGGCGTTTATACCGGGGAGCTGTTTTTT.

The chain employs TRBV18 and TRBJ1-6; no definite D call. CDR1 and CDR2 (germline): KGHSH, LQKENI. This CDR3 is 15 amino acids long. Trimming took off 3 bases at V and 5 bases at J, with 11 bases between the two ends. CDR3 protein: CASSPWASNNSPLHF. The CDR3 region has the DNA TGTGCCAGCTCACCGTGGGCTAGCAATAATTCACCCCTCCACTTT.

The V gene is TRBV30, the J gene TRBJ1-2; 7 nucleotides match TRBD1. This CDR3 has 14 amino acids. Germline values: CDR1 GTSNPN, CDR2 SVGIG (reference sequence). Trimming removed 8 bases from V and 4 bases from J; junction bases left unmatched: 13. CDR3: CAASLAGTVYGYTF. The CDR3 DNA sequence: TGTGCCGCATCCCTAGCCGGGACAGTCTATGGCTACACCTTC.

V gene TRBV6-5 combines with J gene TRBJ1-2, with TRBD1 identical over 9 bases. Trimming cost V 6 bases and J 5 bases; bases outside gene matches: 7. CDR3 length equals 14 residues. The V gene's germline CDR1 is MNHEY and CDR2 SVGAGI. The chain's CDR3 is CASRTEQGAYGYTF. The CDR3, as DNA: TGTGCCAGCAGAACAGAACAGGGGGCATATGGCTACACCTTC.